These 23 T cell receptor beta chains were sequenced from one sample in a study of cytomegalovirus exposure and HLA in healthy donors (dated by TCRdb to 2015 to 2018). Preparation of the library involved the immunoSEQ multiplex PCR assay. For the multiplex PCR, a mixture combining 60 forward primers for TCR Vbeta segments and 13 reverse primers for TCR Jbeta segments was used. Here the immuneACCESS table is served through TCRdb, limited to in-frame sequences with V and J called. Missing clones are a known gap in these copies; in checked studies unresolved V genes cover under half, and the rest lacks a known reason. The sample profile shows roughly 150,000 clones; around 68% of them were found once. The ten biggest clones cover 10% of the sample. The specimen was PBMCs. These receptors all stem from a man in his thirties or forties in good health and CMV-seropositive.

The chain uses TRBV5-1 and TRBJ2-1; perhaps TRBD1 as D (6 bases). Trimming took 5 bases from V and 2 from J, leaving 11 bases between them. The length of the CDR3 is 14 residues. Germline values: CDR1 SGHRS, CDR2 YFSETQ. DNA for the CDR3: TGCGCCAGCAGTTCCGGGACAACCTACAATGAGCAGTTCTTC. It yields the protein CASSSGTTYNEQFF.

This clone occurred a few times. The V and J genes are TRBV5-1 and TRBJ2-5, with a possible D match to TRBD2 (5 bases). The DNA end is a closer match to TRBJ2-7, so the J assignment may be wrong. Germline V lookup: CDR1 SGHRS, CDR2 YFSETQ. The CDR3 is 14 residues long. The CDR3 loop reads CASSLAAASYEQYF. The CDR3 DNA sequence: TGCGCCAGCAGCTTGGCAGCGGCCTCCTACGAGCAGTACTTC.

The J gene is TRBJ2-3, the V gene TRBV11-2, with D perhaps TRBD1 (5 bases). V lost 5 bases to trimming and J lost 0 bases, with 12 bases between them. Germline V CDR1 and CDR2: SGHAT, FQNNGV. This CDR3 has 15 amino acids. The CDR3 region has the DNA TGTGCCAGCAGCCGTGACAGTACTAGCACAGATACGCAGTATTTT. Translating it yields CASSRDSTSTDTQYF.

This clone was seen only once. The rearrangement joins TRBV19 to TRBJ2-3; 8 bases fit TRBD1. Germline V gene data show CDR1 as LNHDA and CDR2 as SQIVND (reference sequence). Trimming removed 4 bases from V and 4 bases from J; junction bases left unmatched: 10. CDR3 size: 16 residues. This chain's CDR3 is CASSNRAGGPADTQYF. The CDR3 bases are TGTGCCAGTAGTAATAGGGCAGGGGGCCCGGCAGATACGCAGTATTTT.

The V gene is TRBV10-2, the J gene TRBJ2-7; 8 bases line up with TRBD2. The CDR3 loop spans 15 amino acids. Trimming cost V 9 bases and J 3 bases; bases outside gene matches: 13. Germline values: CDR1 WSHSY, CDR2 SAAADI. This CDR3 is CASHPTGLGGYEQYF. In DNA form, the CDR3 reads TGCGCCAGTCATCCCACGGGACTAGGGGGCTACGAGCAGTACTTC.

The table lists this clone with a few counts. The chain links TRBV9 to TRBJ1-3; perhaps TRBD1 as D (6 bases). Trimming shortened V by 0 bases and J by 0 bases, and 13 bases separated the two germline ends. Germline loops: CDR1 SGDLS, CDR2 YYNGEE. The CDR3 covers 17 residues. For the CDR3, the DNA is TGTGCCAGCAGCGTAGCCGGACAGACTTACTCTGGAAACACCATATATTTT. This gives the protein CASSVAGQTYSGNTIYF. The complete variable domain, with remaining parts taken from reference TRBV9 and TRBJ1-3, reads DSGVTQTPKHLITATGQRVTLRCSPRSGDLSVYWYQQSLDQGLQFLIQYYNGEERAKGNILERFSAQQFPDLHSELNLSSLELGDSALYFCASSVAGQTYSGNTIYFGEGSWLTVV.

The genes are TRBV6-1 and TRBJ1-2, with D tentatively TRBD1 (6 bases). Trimming cost V 3 bases and J 7 bases, with 12 bases left between them. There are 13 residues in the CDR3. Per germline, CDR1 MNHNS and CDR2 SASEGT. In nucleotides, the CDR3 is TGTGCCAGCAGTGACCAGGGGTTAATTGGCTACACCTTC. Translation: CASSDQGLIGYTF.

The rearrangement joins TRBV10-3 to TRBJ1-3; D call uncertain. V lost 4 bases and J lost 0, with 16 bases in between. In germline, CDR1 is ENHRY, CDR2 SYGVKD. There are 17 residues in the CDR3. In DNA form, the CDR3 reads TGTGCCATCAGTGGTACCCCACAGCTAAACTCTGGAAACACCATATATTTT. The encoded protein is CAISGTPQLNSGNTIYF.

The V and J genes are TRBV27 and TRBJ2-5; TRBD1 matches at 9 bases. The J call is uncertain, as TRBJ2-7 better fits the DNA end. This CDR3 comprises 14 residues. Germline V CDR1 and CDR2: MNHEY, SMNVEV (reference sequence). CDR3: CASSFWDRAYEQYF. Here the CDR3 DNA reads TGTGCCAGCAGTTTTTGGGACAGGGCCTACGAGCAGTACTTC.

The V gene is TRBV5-1, the J gene TRBJ2-5; tentatively, D is TRBD1 (5 bases). Germline V lookup: CDR1 SGHRS, CDR2 YFSETQ. Trimming took off 0 bases at V and 2 bases at J, with 8 bases between the two ends. CDR3 length: 14 amino acids. This CDR3 reads CASSLGQIQETQYF. CDR3 in DNA: TGCGCCAGCAGCTTGGGACAGATACAAGAGACCCAGTACTTC.

The table lists this clone with a few counts. V usage is TRBV30 and J usage is TRBJ1-5; 7 nucleotides agree with TRBD1. The CDR3 loop spans 18 amino acids. Trimming took 2 bases from V and 2 from J; bases not matched to a gene: 15. Germline lookup yields CDR1 GTSNPN and CDR2 SVGIG (reference sequence). CDR3 region: CAWSPAGQQIIGNQPQHF. In DNA, the CDR3 is TGTGCCTGGAGTCCCGCGGGACAGCAAATTATAGGCAATCAGCCCCAGCATTTT. The full variable domain, in which reference TRBV30 and TRBJ1-5 provide the parts outside the CDR3, is SQTIHQWPATLVQPVGSPLSLECTVEGTSNPNLYWYRQAAGRGLQLLFYSVGIGQISSEVPQNLSASRPQDRQFILSSKKLLLSDSGFYLCAWSPAGQQIIGNQPQHFGDGTRLSIL.

This clone has more than one count but fewer than ten. This sequence joins TRBV6-1 and TRBJ2-7, with D possibly matching TRBD2 (6 bases). The CDR3 spans 15 residues. CDR1 MNHNS and CDR2 SASEGT come from the germline V gene. Trimming removed 10 bases from V and 0 bases from J, with 19 bases in between. CDR3 sequence: CATSRDSGVSYEQYF. The CDR3 nucleotides read TGTGCCACTTCCCGGGACTCGGGGGTCTCCTACGAGCAGTACTTC.

This clone was counted once. The chain carries TRBV9 and TRBJ1-2, with D tentatively TRBD1 (5 bases). The CDR3 has 15 residues. The V gene's germline CDR1 is SGDLS and CDR2 YYNGEE. The V and J ends lost 4 bases and 5 bases respectively, with 18 bases between them. The CDR3 region is CASSPSMRQGYGYTF. CDR3 nucleotide sequence: TGTGCCAGCAGCCCCTCCATGCGGCAGGGTTATGGCTACACCTTC. The full variable domain, completed using reference TRBV9 and TRBJ1-2, is DSGVTQTPKHLITATGQRVTLRCSPRSGDLSVYWYQQSLDQGLQFLIQYYNGEERAKGNILERFSAQQFPDLHSELNLSSLELGDSALYFCASSPSMRQGYGYTFGSGTRLTVV.

In its sample, this clone was seen a few times. The V gene is TRBV29-1, the J gene TRBJ2-3; possible D gene TRBD1, 6 bases. The V gene lost 7 bases and the J gene lost 0 bases, with 8 bases spanning the gap. The CDR3 runs to 12 residues. Germline assignment: CDR1 SQVTM and CDR2 ANQGSEA. The CDR3 here is CSAGTSTDTQYF. The CDR3 region has the DNA TGCAGCGCCGGGACAAGCACAGATACGCAGTATTTT.

The chain carries TRBV7-9 and TRBJ2-1, with 8 bases matching TRBD2. Germline assignment: CDR1 SEHNR and CDR2 FQNEAQ (reference sequence). CDR3 size: 15 residues. The trim removed 2 bases at V and 6 bases at J, leaving 6 bases unmatched. CDR3 in amino acids: CASSLPPAGANEQFF. The CDR3 DNA is TGTGCCAGCAGCTTACCACCAGCGGGAGCCAATGAGCAGTTCTTC. Complete variable domain (other parts from reference TRBV7-9 and TRBJ2-1): DTGVSQNPRHKITKRGQNVTFRCDPISEHNRLYWYRQTLGQGPEFLTYFQNEAQLEKSRLLSDRFSAERPKGSFSTLEIQRTEQGDSAMYLCASSLPPAGANEQFFGPGTRLTVL.

The chain uses TRBV7-3 and TRBJ2-5; 9 bases line up with TRBD1. V trimming: 4 bases; J trimming: 5 bases; junction bases outside the gene matches: 11. The CDR3 contains 16 residues. Germline V gene lookup returns CDR1 SGHTA and CDR2 FQGTGA. In DNA, the CDR3 is TGTGCCAGCAGCTCGACGGGGACAGGGAGCCCGGAGACCCAGTACTTC. Translation gives CASSSTGTGSPETQYF.

This clone was detected a few times. The chain couples TRBV5-4 to TRBJ2-7; the D gene is possibly TRBD1 (6 bases). Germline V CDR1 and CDR2: SGHNT, YYREEE (reference sequence). Trimming pared 4 bases from V and 0 bases from J, leaving 14 bases between. The length of the CDR3 is 15 residues. The CDR3 protein is CASSLGTSSSYEQYF. Written as DNA, the CDR3 is TGTGCCAGCAGCCTAGGGACATCGAGCTCCTACGAGCAGTACTTC.

The chain combines TRBV6-1 with TRBJ1-1; D might be TRBD1 (5 bases). Trimming removed 4 bases from V and 1 base from J, with 16 bases in between. The CDR3 runs 16 residues. Per the germline V gene, CDR1 is MNHNS and CDR2 is SASEGT. Here the CDR3 DNA reads TGTGCCAGCAGTGTCCCGTGGGGGGTCGGGAACACTGAAGCTTTCTTT. It encodes CASSVPWGVGNTEAFF.

This rearrangement joins TRBV5-4 to TRBJ1-1; D uncertain. Germline V CDR1 and CDR2: SGHNT, YYREEE (reference sequence). Trimming pared 1 base from V and 2 bases from J, leaving 15 bases between. The CDR3 is 16 amino acids. In nucleotides, the CDR3 is TGTGCCAGCAGCTTGTCCCTCGGGTTCCCTAACACTGAAGCTTTCTTT. Protein: CASSLSLGFPNTEAFF.

The rearrangement uses TRBV6-5 and TRBJ2-5; 8 bases map to TRBD2. From germline, CDR1 is MNHEY and CDR2 SVGAGI. Germline trimming cut 1 base from V and 4 bases from J; bases unmatched to any gene: 2. The CDR3 totals 14 residues. The CDR3 sequence is CASSYFGGGETQYF. DNA of the CDR3: TGTGCCAGCAGTTACTTCGGGGGGGGAGAGACCCAGTACTTC.

The V gene is TRBV11-1, the J gene TRBJ2-7; 11 positions match TRBD2. Trimming cost V 5 bases and J 4 bases; bases outside gene matches: 4. The CDR3 has 14 residues. Germline CDR1 reads SGHAT; CDR2 reads FQDESV (reference sequence). CDR3: CASSLGLAGYEQYF. The CDR3 DNA sequence: TGTGCCAGCAGCCTCGGACTAGCGGGTTACGAGCAGTACTTC.

This sequence joins TRBV11-3 and TRBJ2-1; maybe TRBD1 (5 bases). CDR3 length: 14 residues. Trimming stripped 3 bases from V and 6 bases from J, with 12 bases between. Germline V CDR1 and CDR2: SGHNT, YENEEA. The CDR3 sequence: CASSLAGWGNEQFF. The CDR3 DNA reads TGTGCCAGCAGCTTGGCAGGGTGGGGCAATGAGCAGTTCTTC.

The V and J genes are TRBV7-2 and TRBJ2-1; 9 bases map to TRBD1. Germline assignment: CDR1 SGHTA and CDR2 FQGNSA. This CDR3 has 15 residues. V trimming: 6 bases; J trimming: 4 bases; junction bases outside the gene matches: 7. The CDR3 sequence: CASRLPGQGYNEQFF. Here the CDR3 DNA reads TGTGCCAGCAGACTACCGGGACAGGGATACAATGAGCAGTTCTTC. Looking up the rest from reference TRBV7-2 and TRBJ2-1 gives the full variable domain: GAGVSQSPSNKVTEKGKDVELRCDPISGHTALYWYRQSLGQGLEFLIYFQGNSAPDKSGLPSDRFSAERTGGSVSTLTIQRTQQEDSAVYLCASRLPGQGYNEQFFGPGTRLTVL.